What follows are 2 T cell receptor beta chains derived from one specimen sequenced in a study of blood T cell repertoires in COVID-19. Profiled with immunoSEQ multiplex PCR; TCRdb holds only in-frame clones, not every one. The repertoire consists of some 100,000 clones, with around 81% occurring once and the leading ten covering roughly an eighth. Material: peripheral blood. The receptors derive from a man between 45 and 60 years old with active or convalescent COVID-19.

This clone came up once. This chain connects TRBV24-1 to TRBJ2-7; D may be TRBD2 (5 bases). The CDR3 runs 13 residues. Trimming took off 4 bases at V and 3 bases at J, with 9 bases between the two ends. CDR1 is KGHDR, CDR2 SFDVKD, per germline. Written as DNA, the CDR3 is TGTGCCACCAGTGACCCCGGAGGCTACGAGCAGTACTTC. Translated, it gives CATSDPGGYEQYF.

The V call is TRBV18, the J call TRBJ2-3, with a weak D call TRBD1 (5 bases). The V end lost 3 bases, the J end lost 2 bases, and 6 bases lay between the germline ends. The CDR3 is 13 residues long. Germline CDR1 reads KGHSH; CDR2 reads LQKENI. DNA for the CDR3: TGTGCCAGCTCACCTGGGGCCACAGATACGCAGTATTTT. Its protein is CASSPGATDTQYF.